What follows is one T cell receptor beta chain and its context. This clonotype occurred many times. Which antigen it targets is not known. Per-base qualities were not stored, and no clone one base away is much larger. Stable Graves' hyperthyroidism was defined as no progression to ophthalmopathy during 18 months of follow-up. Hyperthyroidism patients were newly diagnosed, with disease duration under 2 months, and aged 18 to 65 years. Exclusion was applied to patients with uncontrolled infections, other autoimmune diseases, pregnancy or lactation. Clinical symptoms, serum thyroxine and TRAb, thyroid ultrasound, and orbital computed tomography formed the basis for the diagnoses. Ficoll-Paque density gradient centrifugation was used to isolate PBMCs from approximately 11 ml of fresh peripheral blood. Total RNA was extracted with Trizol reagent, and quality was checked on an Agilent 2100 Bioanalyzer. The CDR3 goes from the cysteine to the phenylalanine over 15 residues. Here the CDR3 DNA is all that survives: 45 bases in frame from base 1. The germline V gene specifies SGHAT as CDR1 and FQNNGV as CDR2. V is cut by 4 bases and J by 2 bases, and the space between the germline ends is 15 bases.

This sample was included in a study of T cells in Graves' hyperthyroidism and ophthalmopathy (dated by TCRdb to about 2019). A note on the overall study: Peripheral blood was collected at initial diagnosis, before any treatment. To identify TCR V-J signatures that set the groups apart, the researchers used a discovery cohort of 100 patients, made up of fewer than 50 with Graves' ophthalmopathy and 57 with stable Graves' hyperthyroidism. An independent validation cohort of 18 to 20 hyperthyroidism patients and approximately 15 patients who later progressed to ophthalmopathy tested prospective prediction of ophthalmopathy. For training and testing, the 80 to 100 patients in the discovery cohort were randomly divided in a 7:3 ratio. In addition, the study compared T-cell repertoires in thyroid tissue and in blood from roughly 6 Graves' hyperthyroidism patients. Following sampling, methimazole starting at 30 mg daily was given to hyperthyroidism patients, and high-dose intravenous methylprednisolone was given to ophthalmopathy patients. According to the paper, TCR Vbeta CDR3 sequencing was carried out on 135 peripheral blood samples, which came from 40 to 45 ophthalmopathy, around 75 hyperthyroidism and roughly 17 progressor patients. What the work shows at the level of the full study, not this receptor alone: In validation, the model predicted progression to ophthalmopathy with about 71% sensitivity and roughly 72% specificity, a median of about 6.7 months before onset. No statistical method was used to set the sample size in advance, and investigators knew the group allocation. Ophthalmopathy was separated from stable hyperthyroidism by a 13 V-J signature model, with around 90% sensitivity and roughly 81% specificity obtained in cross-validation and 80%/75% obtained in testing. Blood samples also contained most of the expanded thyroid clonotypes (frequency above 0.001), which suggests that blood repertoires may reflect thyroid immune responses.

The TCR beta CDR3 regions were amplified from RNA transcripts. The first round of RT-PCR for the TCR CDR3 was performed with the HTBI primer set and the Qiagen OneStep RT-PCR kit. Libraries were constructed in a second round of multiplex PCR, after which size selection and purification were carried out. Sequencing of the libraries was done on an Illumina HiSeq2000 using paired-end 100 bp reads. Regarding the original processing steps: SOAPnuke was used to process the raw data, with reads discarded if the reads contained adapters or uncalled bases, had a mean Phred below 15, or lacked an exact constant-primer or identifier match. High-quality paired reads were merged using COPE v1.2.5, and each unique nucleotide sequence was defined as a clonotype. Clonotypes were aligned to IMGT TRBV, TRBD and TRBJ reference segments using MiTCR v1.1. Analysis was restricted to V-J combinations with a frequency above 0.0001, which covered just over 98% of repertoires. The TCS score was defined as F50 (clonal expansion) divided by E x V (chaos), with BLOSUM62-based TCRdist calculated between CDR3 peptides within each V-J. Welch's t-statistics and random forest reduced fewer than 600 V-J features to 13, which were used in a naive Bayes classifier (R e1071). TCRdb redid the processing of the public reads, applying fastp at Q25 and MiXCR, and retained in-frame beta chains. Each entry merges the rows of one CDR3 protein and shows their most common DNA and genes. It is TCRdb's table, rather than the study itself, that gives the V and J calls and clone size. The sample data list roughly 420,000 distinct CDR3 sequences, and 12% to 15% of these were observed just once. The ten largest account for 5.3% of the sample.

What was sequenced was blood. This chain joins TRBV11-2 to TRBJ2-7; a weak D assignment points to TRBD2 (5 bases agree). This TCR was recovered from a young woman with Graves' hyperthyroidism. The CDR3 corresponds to CASSYSPTGTYEQYF. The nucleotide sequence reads TGTGCCAGCAGCTATAGCCCGACGGGGACCTACGAGCAGTACTTC.